The clone carrying this T cell receptor beta chain was found a few times. Antigen unknown. These data belong to a study of T cell repertoires in cytomegalovirus infection. Using its own MiXCR run on the reads, TCRdb lists one record per CDR3 protein. The sample includes around 900,000 distinct CDR3 sequences, roughly a third of them seen just once. In germline, CDR1 is DFQATT, CDR2 SNEGSKA (reference sequence). The CDR3 contains 17 residues. Trimming cost V 2 bases and J 0 bases, with 16 bases left between them. The receptor was isolated from a human donor in good health (CMV status not recorded). Some clones in this sample may be carry-over from other donors' samples. The V and J genes are TRBV20-1 and TRBJ1-4; D gene ambiguous. The specimen was cultured CD8+ T cells from PBMCs, collected from culture after CMV antigen stimulation. This CDR3 reads CSARRRLRLTTNEKLFF. CDR3 sequence (DNA): TGCAGTGCTAGAAGACGGCTCAGGCTTACAACTAATGAAAAACTGTTTTTT.